The rows below give T cell receptor beta chains drawn from one sample of a study of blood T cell repertoires in COVID-19. Only in-frame clones appear in the TCRdb table, and some are missing; sequencing was by immunoSEQ multiplex PCR. The data contain 300,000 to 450,000 clones, 70% to 90% of them singletons. Material for sequencing was peripheral blood. The receptor set was obtained from a human donor in a cohort sampled during active COVID-19. Both conserved end residues are part of each CDR3. Fields, in order: J gene, clone size, D gene, V gene, CDR3 DNA, CDR3 protein. D genes are given only for firm matches. Clone size appears in some rows only: once, few, many, or a class for an expanded clone.

>TRBJ1-5|NA|NA|TRBV27
TGTGCCAGTACGACAGGTAATCAGCCCCAGCATTTT
CASTTGNQPQHF
>TRBJ2-1|NA|NA|TRBV5-1
TGCGCCAGCAGCTTGGTCAGGAACCTGAACAATGAGCAGTTCTTC
CASSLVRNLNNEQFF
>TRBJ2-3|NA|NA|TRBV4-1
TGCGCCAGCAGCCAAGGGTCGGGACACAGCACAGATACGCAGTATTTT
CASSQGSGHSTDTQYF
>TRBJ2-2|NA|TRBD1|TRBV7-2
TGTGCCAGCAGCTTAGTGACAGGGGCGAACACCGGGGAGCTGTTTTTT
CASSLVTGANTGELFF
>TRBJ2-3|NA|TRBD2|TRBV4-2
TGTGCCAGCAGCCACGAAACTAGCGGGAGGGCCCTTACAGATACGCAGTATTTT
CASSHETSGRALTDTQYF
>TRBJ2-5|NA|TRBD1|TRBV2
TGTGCCAGCAGCGCGACAGGGGATTGGGAGACCCAGTACTTC
CASSATGDWETQYF
>TRBJ1-2|once|TRBD1|TRBV18
TGTGCCAGCTCACTAACCGACAGGGATGGCTACACCTTC
CASSLTDRDGYTF
>TRBJ2-1|NA|NA|TRBV3-1/TRBV3-2
TGTGCCAGCAGCCAATTCCGTAGCTCCTACAATGAGCAGTTCTTC
CASSQFRSSYNEQFF
>TRBJ2-6|NA|NA|TRBV7-2
TGTGCCAGCAGCTTAGCGGCCACCTCAGCGCCATCTGGGGCCAACGTCCTGACTTTC
CASSLAATSAPSGANVLTF
>TRBJ2-1|NA|NA|TRBV6-5
TGTGCCAGCAGTATAGGGACTTTAAATGAGCAGTTCTTC
CASSIGTLNEQFF
>TRBJ1-6|once|TRBD1|TRBV16
TGTGCCAGCAGCCAAGGGACAGGGGATAATTCACCCCTCCACTTT
CASSQGTGDNSPLHF
>TRBJ2-6|NA|NA|TRBV27
TGTGCCAGCGGTTCGGTACCTTACTCTGGGGCCAACGTCCTGACTTTC
CASGSVPYSGANVLTF
>TRBJ1-5|NA|NA|TRBV19
TGTGCCAGTAGTCGGGGAACTCAGCCCCAGCATTTT
CASSRGTQPQHF
>TRBJ1-5|once|TRBD1|TRBV30
TGTGCCTGGACCAATAAAGGGACAGCCAGCAATCAGCCCCAGCATTTT
CAWTNKGTASNQPQHF
>TRBJ2-1|many|NA|TRBV2
TGTGCCAGCCAACTTAGCCCTTACAATGAGCAGTTCTTC
CASQLSPYNEQFF
>TRBJ2-1|NA|TRBD2|TRBV7-8
TGTGCCAGCAGACTAACTAGCGGGGGCTACAATGAGCAGTTCTTC
CASRLTSGGYNEQFF
>TRBJ1-3|NA|TRBD1|TRBV4-1
TGCGCCAGCAGCCAAGCAAACTACAGGGGGATCCCATCTGGAAACACCATATATTTT
CASSQANYRGIPSGNTIYF
>TRBJ2-7|NA|TRBD1|TRBV27
TGTGCCAGCAGTTTCAGGGGGCGCAGCTCCTACGAGCAGTACTTC
CASSFRGRSSYEQYF
>TRBJ1-1|NA|NA|TRBV7-2
TGTGCCAGCAGCTTAGTTGCCATTGGAGGTGGGACTGAAGCTTTCTTT
CASSLVAIGGGTEAFF
>TRBJ2-2|NA|TRBD2|TRBV3-1/TRBV3-2
TGTGCCAGCAGCCAAGAACCAAGAGGCGGGAGGCGCTCCGACACCGGGGAGCTGTTTTTT
CASSQEPRGGRRSDTGELFF
>TRBJ1-1|NA|NA|TRBV6-5
TGTGCCAGCAGTTACTCTGAGGTTAACGCCGAAGCTTTCTTT
CASSYSEVNAEAFF
>TRBJ2-3|NA|NA|TRBV7-3
TGTGCCAGCAGCTTAATGGGGACTGGCCGGCGTGATACGCAGTATTTT
CASSLMGTGRRDTQYF
>TRBJ1-4|NA|NA|TRBV7-9
TGTGCCAGCAGCTTTGTAGCAGATCTGAGCACTAATGAAAAACTGTTTTTT
CASSFVADLSTNEKLFF
>TRBJ2-3|NA|NA|TRBV3-1/TRBV3-2
TGTGCCAGCAGCCTAGAAGAGGCGGGAACAGATACGCAGTATTTT
CASSLEEAGTDTQYF
>TRBJ2-3|NA|TRBD2|TRBV10-3
TGTGCCACCCGGACTAGCGGGGGTAGCACAGATACGCAGTATTTT
CATRTSGGSTDTQYF
>TRBJ2-3|once|TRBD2|TRBV6-5
TGTGCCAGCAGTTATGGAGGACTAGGGCAAGATACGCAGTATTTT
CASSYGGLGQDTQYF
>TRBJ2-3|NA|NA|TRBV18
TGTGCCAGCTCCGCGCGGCAGGGGCCCACAGATACGCAGTATTTT
CASSARQGPTDTQYF
>TRBJ2-1|NA|TRBD1|TRBV18
TGTGCCAGCTCCCGGACAGGGGCGAGGGACGAGCAGTTCTTC
CASSRTGARDEQFF
>TRBJ1-2|NA|NA|TRBV5-4
TGTGCCAGCAGCCGCCCGGAAGGGGTTCGAGGCTACACCTTC
CASSRPEGVRGYTF
>TRBJ1-4|NA|NA|TRBV5-6
TGTGCCAGCAGCTTGGGACTGAGAAATGAAAAACTGTTTTTT
CASSLGLRNEKLFF
>TRBJ2-2|NA|NA|TRBV19
TGTGCCAGTAGTCAATTACCCTCAGAGGCCGGGGAGCTGTTTTTT
CASSQLPSEAGELFF
>TRBJ2-7|NA|NA|TRBV19
TGTGCCACCTTCAGGGATAACGAGCAGTACTTC
CATFRDNEQYF
>TRBJ1-5|NA|TRBD1|TRBV6-1
TGTGCCAGCAGTGGAATCCTCGGACAGGGAGTTGACAATCAGCCCCAGCATTTT
CASSGILGQGVDNQPQHF
>TRBJ2-3|NA|NA|TRBV6-5
TGTGCCAGCCGAAGGGGGGGAGATACGCAGTATTTT
CASRRGGDTQYF